This TCR beta chain appears in the sequencing data of a study of blood T cell repertoires in COVID-19. In the study overall: The United States, Italy and Spain provided the acute and convalescent COVID-19 samples. T cells, B-cell-depleted T cells, or PBMCs provided the cDNA or gDNA that served as material.

Data came from immunoSEQ multiplex PCR; TCRdb stores just in-frame clones and leaves some out. Found here are approximately 290,000 clones, 85% to 90% of them singletons; the top ten hold around 0.84%. In germline, CDR1 is SGHNT, CDR2 YYREEE (reference sequence). The V end was cut by 4 bases, the J end by 4 bases, with 13 bases between. The CDR3 runs 14 residues. The receptor comes from a man aged 25 to 40 with acute or convalescent COVID-19. The sequencing sample was made of peripheral blood. V and J are TRBV5-4 and TRBJ2-3; maybe TRBD2 (6 bases). CDR3 sequence (DNA): TGTGCCAGCAGCAAGAAGGAGGGGCCAGATACGCAGTATTTT. Protein: CASSKKEGPDTQYF.